Sequencing of this T cell receptor (beta chain) was carried out in a study of CD8 T cells in ankylosing spondylitis. Broader study findings: Before this, some motif variants had been reported in reactive arthritis synovial fluid and blood. In ankylosing spondylitis patients, matched synovial fluid reportedly showed significant enrichment of disease-linked clones. Disease-linked clones bore a CD8+ phenotype, appearing relatively rarely in peripheral blood. There was a TCR beta motif, made of eight highly homologous variants, that appeared characteristic of ankylosing spondylitis blood.

In regard to this clonotype: Its target is unknown.

It was by quantitative 5'-RACE with molecular barcodes that TCR beta libraries were made. MiXCR was run by TCRdb on the 5' RACE reads, yielding one entry per CDR3 protein. The sample lists fewer than 650,000 distinct CDR3 sequences, roughly 13% occurring once. Germline values: CDR1 MNHEY, CDR2 SMNVEV (reference sequence). Trimming removed 6 bases from V and 2 bases from J, with 17 bases in between. The CDR3 runs to 16 residues. Sequencing used blood, either unsorted or a sorted T cell fraction (not recorded which). The TCR was taken from a male donor with ankylosing spondylitis. The chain recombines TRBV27 with TRBJ2-1; D perhaps matches TRBD2 (5 bases). CDR3 DNA: TGTGCCAGCAGCACTACCCGGGGTGGAGCCTACAATGAGCAGTTCTTC. Its translation: CASSTTRGGAYNEQFF.